Listed below are T cell receptor beta chains from one sample, sequenced in a study of CD8+ T cells in alopecia areata. Data came from immunoSEQ multiplex PCR; TCRdb stores just in-frame clones and leaves some out. This repertoire shows under 250,000 clones, roughly 66% found once; its top ten account for 1% to 1.5%. Sequencing used CD4+ T cells sorted from blood, obtained around week 42, from a patient treated with tofacitinib. These receptors were obtained from a human donor with alopecia areata. The CDR3 runs from the conserved cysteine through the conserved F or W. D genes are given only for firm matches. Part of the rows lack a size; the others show once, few, many or a class for expanded clones.

>TRBV5-1|TRBD1|TRBJ2-4|NA
TGCGCCAGCAGCCCTGGACAGGACAAAAACATTCAGTACTTC
CASSPGQDKNIQYF
>TRBV5-1|NA|TRBJ2-2|few
TGCGCCAGCAGCTTGTTGCTCAGGACTCAGCGTAGTGGCACCGGGGAGCTGTTTTTT
CASSLLLRTQRSGTGELFF
>TRBV29-1|NA|TRBJ1-1|NA
TGCAGCGCCAGAAGAGAAATGAACACTGAAGCTTTCTTT
CSARREMNTEAFF
>TRBV2|TRBD1|TRBJ2-7|few
TGTGCCAGCAGTGGACAGGGGGGACCCTACGAGCAGTACTTC
CASSGQGGPYEQYF
>TRBV29-1|NA|TRBJ2-7|NA
TGCAGCGTGGGGGACTTAGGTTCCTACGAGCAGTACTTC
CSVGDLGSYEQYF
>TRBV5-1|NA|TRBJ1-1|NA
TGCGCCAGCAGCCCTGAGGTGTCCACTGAAGCTTTCTTT
CASSPEVSTEAFF
>TRBV29-1|NA|TRBJ1-1|NA
TGCAGCGTTGGAGGTCGAGGGACTGAAGCTTTCTTT
CSVGGRGTEAFF
>TRBV30|TRBD1|TRBJ1-1|NA
TGTGCCTGGATCGGACAGGGGCCGCACACTGAAGCTTTCTTT
CAWIGQGPHTEAFF
>TRBV29-1|NA|TRBJ1-2|NA
TGCAGCGTTGAGACTCAGACTAACTATGGCTACACCTTC
CSVETQTNYGYTF
>TRBV25-1|NA|TRBJ2-3|NA
TGTGCCAGCAGTGAAAGGAAGCGAGCTAGCACAGATACGCAGTATTTT
CASSERKRASTDTQYF
>TRBV4-3|NA|TRBJ1-2|NA
TGCGCCAGCAGCCAAGAAGGGAACCCTACCCATTTTCGAAAGGACTATGGCTACACCTTC
CASSQEGNPTHFRKDYGYTF
>TRBV27|NA|TRBJ2-3|NA
TGTGCCAGCAGTTTTCTGGGCCTGGGAGATACGCAGTATTTT
CASSFLGLGDTQYF
>TRBV29-1|NA|TRBJ1-2|NA
TGCAGCGTTTACTTGACAGGCCTCTATGGCTACACCTTC
CSVYLTGLYGYTF
>TRBV7-9|NA|TRBJ1-6|NA
TGTGCCAGCAGTCCAAACCCGAATTCACCCCTCCACTTT
CASSPNPNSPLHF
>TRBV5-1|NA|TRBJ1-6|NA
TGCGCCAGCAGCTTGGCTTTTGGGGGCCCTAATTCACCCCTCCACTTT
CASSLAFGGPNSPLHF
>TRBV6-5|NA|TRBJ1-6|NA
TGTGCCAGCAGTTACCTGACACTCTCCTATAATTCACCCCTCCACTTT
CASSYLTLSYNSPLHF
>TRBV11-2|NA|TRBJ2-3|NA
TGTGCCAGCAGCTTAGGCGGTCCCACCTCCAATACGCAGTATTTT
CASSLGGPTSNTQYF